The TCR beta chain under discussion was sequenced for a study of shared clonotypes between healthy human individuals. Germline assignment: CDR1 SEHNR and CDR2 FQNEAQ (reference sequence). The length of the CDR3 is 12 residues. V lost 5 bases to trimming and J lost 8 bases, with 12 bases between them. Naive CD8 cells were CD45RO-negative, positively selected for CCR7, excluding terminally differentiated effector memory CD45RA+ cells. Study processing details: As immunoSEQ supplied junction-only sequences (without quality scores), filtering differed. Sequencing was performed with immunoSEQ multiplex PCR; in TCRdb, only in-frame clones are kept and a portion is missing. V, J and clone size are those of that table, while D and trimming were read from the DNA. The sample consists of around 2,000,000 clones, about 93% of them appearing once.

V and J are TRBV7-9 and TRBJ1-1; D not resolved. This TCR was recovered from a man aged 18 to 30 in good health. Some clones in this sample may be carry-over from other donors' samples. The specimen was naive CD8+ T cells from PBMCs. This CDR3 is CASSVPESEAFF. As DNA, the CDR3 is TGTGCCAGCAGCGTCCCAGAGAGCGAAGCTTTCTTT.